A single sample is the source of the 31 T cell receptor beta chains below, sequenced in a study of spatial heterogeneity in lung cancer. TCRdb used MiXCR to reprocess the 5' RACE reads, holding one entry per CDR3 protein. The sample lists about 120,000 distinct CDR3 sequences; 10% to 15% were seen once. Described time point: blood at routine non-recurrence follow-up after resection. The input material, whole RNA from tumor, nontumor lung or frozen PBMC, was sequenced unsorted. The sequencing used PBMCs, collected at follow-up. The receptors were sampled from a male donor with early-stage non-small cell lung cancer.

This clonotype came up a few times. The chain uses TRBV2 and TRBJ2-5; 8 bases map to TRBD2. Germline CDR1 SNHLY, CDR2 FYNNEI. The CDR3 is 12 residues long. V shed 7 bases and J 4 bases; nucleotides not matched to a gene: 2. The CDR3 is CASKLAGETQYF. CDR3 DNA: TGTGCCAGCAAGCTAGCGGGAGAGACCCAGTACTTC. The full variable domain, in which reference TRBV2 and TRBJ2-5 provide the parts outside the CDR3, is EPEVTQTPSHQVTQMGQEVILRCVPISNHLYFYWYRQILGQKVEFLVSFYNNEISEKSEIFDDQFSVERPDGSNFTLKIRSTKLEDSAMYFCASKLAGETQYFGPGTRLLVL.

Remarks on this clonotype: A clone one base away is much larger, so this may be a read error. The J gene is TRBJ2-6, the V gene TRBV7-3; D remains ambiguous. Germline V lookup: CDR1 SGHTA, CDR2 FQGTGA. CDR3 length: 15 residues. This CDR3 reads CASNLFGSGANVLTF. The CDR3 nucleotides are TGTGCCAGCAACTTATTTGGCTCTGGGGCCAACGTCCTGACTTTC.

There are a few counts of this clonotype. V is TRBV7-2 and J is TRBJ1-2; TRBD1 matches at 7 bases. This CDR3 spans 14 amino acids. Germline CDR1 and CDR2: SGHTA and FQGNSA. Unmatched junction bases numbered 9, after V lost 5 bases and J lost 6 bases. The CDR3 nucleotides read TGTGCCAGCAGCCCCCCAGGGGGATTTAATGGCTACACCTTC. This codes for CASSPPGGFNGYTF.

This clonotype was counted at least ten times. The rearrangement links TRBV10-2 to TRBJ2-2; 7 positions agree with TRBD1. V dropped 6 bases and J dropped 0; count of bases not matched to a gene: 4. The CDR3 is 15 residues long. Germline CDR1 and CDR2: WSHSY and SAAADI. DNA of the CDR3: TGCGCCAGCAGCCGACAGGGAACGAACACCGGGGAGCTGTTTTTT. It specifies CASSRQGTNTGELFF.

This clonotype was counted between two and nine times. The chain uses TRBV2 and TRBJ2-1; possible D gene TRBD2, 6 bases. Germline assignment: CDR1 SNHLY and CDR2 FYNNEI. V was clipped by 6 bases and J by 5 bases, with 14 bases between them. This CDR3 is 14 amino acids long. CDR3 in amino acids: CASRTQTRDNEQFF. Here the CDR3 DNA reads TGTGCCAGCAGGACGCAGACTAGGGACAATGAGCAGTTCTTC.

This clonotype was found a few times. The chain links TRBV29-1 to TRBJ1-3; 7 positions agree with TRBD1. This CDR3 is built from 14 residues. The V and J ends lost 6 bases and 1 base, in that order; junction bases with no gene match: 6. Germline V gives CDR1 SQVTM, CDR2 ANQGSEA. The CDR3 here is CSVSPGQSGNTIYF. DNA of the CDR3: TGCAGCGTCAGCCCGGGACAGTCTGGAAACACCATATATTTT.

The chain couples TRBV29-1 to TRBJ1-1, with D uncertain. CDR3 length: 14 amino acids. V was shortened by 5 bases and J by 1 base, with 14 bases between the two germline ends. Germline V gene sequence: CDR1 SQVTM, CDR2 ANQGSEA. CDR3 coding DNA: TGCAGCGTTTACCTTCGGACGGAGAACACTGAAGCTTTCTTT. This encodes CSVYLRTENTEAFF.

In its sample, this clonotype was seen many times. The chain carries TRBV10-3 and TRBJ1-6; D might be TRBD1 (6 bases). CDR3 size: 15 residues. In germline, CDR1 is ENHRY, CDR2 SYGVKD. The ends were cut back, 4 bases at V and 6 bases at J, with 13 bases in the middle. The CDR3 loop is CAISASTGSNSPLHF. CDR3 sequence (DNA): TGTGCCATCAGTGCCTCGACAGGATCTAATTCACCCCTCCACTTT.

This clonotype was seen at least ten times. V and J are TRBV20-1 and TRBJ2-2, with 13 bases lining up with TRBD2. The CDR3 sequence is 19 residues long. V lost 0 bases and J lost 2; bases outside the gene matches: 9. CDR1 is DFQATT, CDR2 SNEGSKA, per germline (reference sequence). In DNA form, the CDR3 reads TGCAGTGCTAGAGATCTCAGGACTAGCGGGGGCCATAACACCGGGGAGCTGTTTTTT. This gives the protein CSARDLRTSGGHNTGELFF.

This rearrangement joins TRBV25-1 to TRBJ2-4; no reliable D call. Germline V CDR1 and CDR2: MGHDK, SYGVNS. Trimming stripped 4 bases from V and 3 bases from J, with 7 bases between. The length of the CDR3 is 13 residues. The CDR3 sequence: CASSGLGKNIQYF. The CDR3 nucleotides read TGTGCCAGCAGTGGACTGGGCAAAAACATTCAGTACTTC.

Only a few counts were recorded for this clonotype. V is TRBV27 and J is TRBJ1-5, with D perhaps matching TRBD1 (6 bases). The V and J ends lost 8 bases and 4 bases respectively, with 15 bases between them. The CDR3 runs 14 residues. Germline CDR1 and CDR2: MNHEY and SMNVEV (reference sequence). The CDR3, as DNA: TGTGCCAGCTGCCCCGGGACACCGAATCAGCCCCAGCATTTT. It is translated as CASCPGTPNQPQHF.

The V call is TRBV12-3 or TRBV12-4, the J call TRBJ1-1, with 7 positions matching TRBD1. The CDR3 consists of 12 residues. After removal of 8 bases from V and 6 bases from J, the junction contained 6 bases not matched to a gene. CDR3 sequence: CASAGRGAEAFF. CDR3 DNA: TGTGCCAGCGCGGGCAGGGGGGCTGAAGCTTTCTTT.

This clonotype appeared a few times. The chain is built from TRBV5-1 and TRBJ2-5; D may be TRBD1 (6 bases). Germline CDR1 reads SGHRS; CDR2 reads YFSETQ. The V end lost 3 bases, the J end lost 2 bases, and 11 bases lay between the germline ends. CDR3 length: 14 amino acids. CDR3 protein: CASSSLDRQETQYF. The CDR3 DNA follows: TGCGCCAGCAGCTCACTGGACAGACAAGAGACCCAGTACTTC.

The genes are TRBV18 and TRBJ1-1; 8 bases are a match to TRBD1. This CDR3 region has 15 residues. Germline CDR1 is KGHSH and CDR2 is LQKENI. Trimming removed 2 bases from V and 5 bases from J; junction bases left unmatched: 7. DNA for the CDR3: TGTGCCAGCTCACCAGCGACAGGGGCGAAGACTGAAGCTTTCTTT. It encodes CASSPATGAKTEAFF.

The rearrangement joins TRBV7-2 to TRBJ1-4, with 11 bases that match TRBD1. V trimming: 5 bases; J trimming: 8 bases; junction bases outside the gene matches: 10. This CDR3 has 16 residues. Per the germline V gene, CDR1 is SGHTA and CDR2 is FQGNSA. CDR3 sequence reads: CASSQTGTGGAEKLFF. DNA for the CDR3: TGTGCCAGCAGCCAGACCGGGACAGGGGGGGCGGAAAAACTGTTTTTT.

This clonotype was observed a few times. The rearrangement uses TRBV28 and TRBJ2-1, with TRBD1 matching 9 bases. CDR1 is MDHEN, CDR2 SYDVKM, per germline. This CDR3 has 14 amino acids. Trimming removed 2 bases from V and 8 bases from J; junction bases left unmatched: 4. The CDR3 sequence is CASSLGTGLDEQFF. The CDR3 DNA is TGTGCCAGCAGTTTAGGGACAGGGCTAGATGAGCAGTTCTTC.

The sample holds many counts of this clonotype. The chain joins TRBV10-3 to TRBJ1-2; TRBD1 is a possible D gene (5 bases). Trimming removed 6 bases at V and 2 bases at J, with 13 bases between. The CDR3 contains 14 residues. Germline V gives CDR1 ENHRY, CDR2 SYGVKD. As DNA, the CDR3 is TGTGCCATCAGAGCAGGGATCGAAAACTATGGCTACACCTTC. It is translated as CAIRAGIENYGYTF.

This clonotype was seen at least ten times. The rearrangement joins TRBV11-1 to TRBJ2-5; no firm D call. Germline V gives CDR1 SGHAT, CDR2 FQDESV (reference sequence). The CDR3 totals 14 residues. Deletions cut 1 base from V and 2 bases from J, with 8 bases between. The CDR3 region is CASSLGGIQETQYF. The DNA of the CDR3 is TGTGCCAGCAGCTTAGGAGGCATACAAGAGACCCAGTACTTC. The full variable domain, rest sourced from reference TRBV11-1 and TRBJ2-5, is EAEVAQSPRYKITEKSQAVAFWCDPISGHATLYWYRQILGQGPELLVQFQDESVVDDSQLPKDRFSAERLKGVDSTLKIQPAELGDSAMYLCASSLGGIQETQYFGPGTRLLVL.

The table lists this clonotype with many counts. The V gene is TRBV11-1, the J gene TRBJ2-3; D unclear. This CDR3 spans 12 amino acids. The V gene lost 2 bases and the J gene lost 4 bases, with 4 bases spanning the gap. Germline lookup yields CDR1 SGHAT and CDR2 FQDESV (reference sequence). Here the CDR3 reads CASSLRSDTQYF. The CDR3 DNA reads TGTGCCAGCAGCTTAAGGTCAGATACGCAGTATTTT. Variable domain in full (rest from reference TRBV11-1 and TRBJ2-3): EAEVAQSPRYKITEKSQAVAFWCDPISGHATLYWYRQILGQGPELLVQFQDESVVDDSQLPKDRFSAERLKGVDSTLKIQPAELGDSAMYLCASSLRSDTQYFGPGTRLTVL.

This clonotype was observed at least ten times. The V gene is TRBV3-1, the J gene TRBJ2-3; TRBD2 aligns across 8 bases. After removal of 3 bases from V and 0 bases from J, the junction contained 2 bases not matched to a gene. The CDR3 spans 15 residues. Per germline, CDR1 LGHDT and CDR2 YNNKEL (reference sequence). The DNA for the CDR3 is TGTGCCAGCAGCCAGGAGCGGGGGAGCACAGATACGCAGTATTTT. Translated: CASSQERGSTDTQYF.

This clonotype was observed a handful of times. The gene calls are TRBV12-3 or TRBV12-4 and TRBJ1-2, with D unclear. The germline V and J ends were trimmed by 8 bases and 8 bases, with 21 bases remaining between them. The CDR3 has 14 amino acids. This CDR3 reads CASSLTARAEGYTF. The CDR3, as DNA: TGTGCCAGCTCCCTCACCGCCCGTGCGGAGGGCTACACCTTC.

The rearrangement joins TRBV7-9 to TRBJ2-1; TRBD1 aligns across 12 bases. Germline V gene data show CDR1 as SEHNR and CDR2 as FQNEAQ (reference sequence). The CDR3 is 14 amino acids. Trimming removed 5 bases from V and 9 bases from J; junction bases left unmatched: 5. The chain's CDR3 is CASSRGQGAGEQFF. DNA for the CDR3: TGTGCCAGCAGCCGGGGACAGGGGGCGGGTGAGCAGTTCTTC.

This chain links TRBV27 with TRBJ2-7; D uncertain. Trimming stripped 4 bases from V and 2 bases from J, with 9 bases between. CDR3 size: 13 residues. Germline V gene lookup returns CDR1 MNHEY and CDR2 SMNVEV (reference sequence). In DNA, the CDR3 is TGTGCCAGCAGTTCCCCCGATGCCTACGAGCAGTACTTC. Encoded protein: CASSSPDAYEQYF.

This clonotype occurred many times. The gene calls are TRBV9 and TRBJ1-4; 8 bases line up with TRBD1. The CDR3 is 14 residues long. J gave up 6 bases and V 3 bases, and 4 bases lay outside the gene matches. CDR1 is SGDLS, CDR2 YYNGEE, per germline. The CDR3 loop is CASSGDRRDEKLFF. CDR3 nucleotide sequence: TGTGCCAGCAGCGGGGACAGGAGGGATGAAAAACTGTTTTTT.

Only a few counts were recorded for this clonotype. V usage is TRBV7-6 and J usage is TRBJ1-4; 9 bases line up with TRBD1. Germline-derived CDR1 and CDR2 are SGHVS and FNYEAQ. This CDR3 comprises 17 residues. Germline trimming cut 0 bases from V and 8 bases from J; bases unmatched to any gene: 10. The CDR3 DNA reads TGTGCCAGCAGCTTAGCCCTATCGGGACAGGGCCAAGAAAAACTGTTTTTT. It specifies CASSLALSGQGQEKLFF. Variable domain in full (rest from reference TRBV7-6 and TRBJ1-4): GAGVSQSPRYKVTKRGQDVALRCDPISGHVSLYWYRQALGQGPEFLTYFNYEAQQDKSGLPNDRFSAERPEGSISTLTIQRTEQRDSAMYRCASSLALSGQGQEKLFFGSGTQLSVL.

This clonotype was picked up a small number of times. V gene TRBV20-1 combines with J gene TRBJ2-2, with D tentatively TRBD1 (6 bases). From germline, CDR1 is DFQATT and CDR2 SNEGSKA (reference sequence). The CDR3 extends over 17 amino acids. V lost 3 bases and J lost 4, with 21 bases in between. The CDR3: CSASGDMTGYGTGELFF. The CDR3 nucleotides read TGCAGTGCTAGTGGGGACATGACGGGATACGGCACCGGGGAGCTGTTTTTT.

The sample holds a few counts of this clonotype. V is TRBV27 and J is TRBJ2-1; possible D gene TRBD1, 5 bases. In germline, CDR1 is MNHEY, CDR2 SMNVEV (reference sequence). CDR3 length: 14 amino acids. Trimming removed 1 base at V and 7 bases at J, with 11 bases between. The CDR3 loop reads CASSLYPKGNEQFF. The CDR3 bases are TGTGCCAGCAGTTTATACCCGAAGGGGAATGAGCAGTTCTTC.

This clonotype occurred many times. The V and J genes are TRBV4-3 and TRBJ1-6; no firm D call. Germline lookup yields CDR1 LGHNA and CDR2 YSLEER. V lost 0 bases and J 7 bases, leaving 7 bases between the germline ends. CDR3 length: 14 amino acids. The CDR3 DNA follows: TGCGCCAGCAGCCAAGATGGCAGCAATTCACCCCTCCACTTT. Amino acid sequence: CASSQDGSNSPLHF.

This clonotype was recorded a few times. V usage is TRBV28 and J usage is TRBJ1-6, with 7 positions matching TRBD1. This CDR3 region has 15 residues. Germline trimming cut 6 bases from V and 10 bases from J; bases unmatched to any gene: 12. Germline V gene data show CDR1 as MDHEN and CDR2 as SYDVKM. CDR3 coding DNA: TGTGCCAGCAGCGCGGCCCTAGGGGACAGCTCACCCCTCCACTTT. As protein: CASSAALGDSSPLHF.

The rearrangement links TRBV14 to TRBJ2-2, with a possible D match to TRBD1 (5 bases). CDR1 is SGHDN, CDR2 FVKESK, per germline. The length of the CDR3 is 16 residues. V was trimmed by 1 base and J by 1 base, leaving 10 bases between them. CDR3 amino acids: CASSQVVGQNTGELFF. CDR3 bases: TGTGCCAGCAGCCAAGTTGTAGGACAGAACACCGGGGAGCTGTTTTTT.

Written as DNA, the CDR3 is TGTGCCAGCAGCTTAGATATGCTAGCGGGGGGAAGTGAGCAGTACTTC. Protein: CASSLDMLAGGSEQYF. The chain is built from TRBV11-2 and TRBJ2-7; TRBD2 agrees at 11 bases. Germline V gene sequence: CDR1 SGHAT, CDR2 FQNNGV. This CDR3 comprises 16 residues. J lost 7 bases, V lost 0 bases, and 8 bases had no gene match.